The 32 T cell receptor beta chains in this list originate from one sample, sequenced in a study of identical twins. One entry per CDR3 protein, called by TCRdb with MiXCR from the 5' RACE reads. The sample yields 470,000 or so distinct CDR3 sequences, approximately 25% seen once. The data were also submitted as part of a second study, on T cells expressing NK-cell markers.

The sequencing input was CD4+ T cells sorted from blood. The receptor set was obtained from a woman aged 18-29 years in good health.

The CDR3 coding sequence is TGCAGTGCTAGAAGGGGACTAGCTTTATACAATGAGCAGTTCTTC. It encodes CSARRGLALYNEQFF. The chain uses TRBV20-1 and TRBJ2-1, with 9 bases fitting TRBD2. CDR1 is DFQATT, CDR2 SNEGSKA, per germline (reference sequence). V trimming: 2 bases; J trimming: 4 bases; junction bases outside the gene matches: 6. This CDR3 has 15 residues.

The chain employs TRBV16 and TRBJ1-5; D not resolved. Trimming cost V 5 bases and J 4 bases, with 12 bases left between them. Germline V lookup: CDR1 KGHSY, CDR2 FQNENV. This CDR3 is built from 14 residues. This CDR3 is CASSFSGPNQPQHF. DNA of the CDR3: TGTGCCAGCAGCTTTAGCGGGCCGAATCAGCCCCAGCATTTT.

V is TRBV12-3 or TRBV12-4 and J is TRBJ2-1; 8 bases align to TRBD2. The CDR3 spans 15 residues. Unmatched junction bases numbered 10, after V lost 3 bases and J lost 9 bases. For the CDR3, the DNA is TGTGCCAGCAGTTTCTTGGGACTAGGCTCCGGTGAGCAGTTCTTC. This codes for CASSFLGLGSGEQFF.

The chain couples TRBV20-1 to TRBJ2-5; 9 bases agree with TRBD2. The CDR3 sequence is 15 residues long. V lost 1 base, J lost 5 bases, and 8 bases stayed unmatched. Germline V gene sequence: CDR1 DFQATT, CDR2 SNEGSKA (reference sequence). CDR3: CSARGSGGRSETQYF. The CDR3 DNA sequence: TGCAGTGCTAGAGGTAGCGGGGGACGCTCGGAGACCCAGTACTTC.

The chain combines TRBV7-2 with TRBJ1-1; D is possibly TRBD1 (6 bases). The germline gives CDR1 SGHTA, CDR2 FQGNSA. Trimming pared 4 bases from V and 3 bases from J, leaving 12 bases between. This CDR3 is built from 14 residues. CDR3 nucleotide sequence: TGTGCCAGCAGCTATAGTAACAGGGACACTGAAGCTTTCTTT. Protein: CASSYSNRDTEAFF.

The genes are TRBV4-2 and TRBJ2-3, with D perhaps assigned TRBD1 or TRBD2 (6 bases each). In germline, CDR1 is LGHNA, CDR2 YNFKEQ. The CDR3 extends over 15 amino acids. The V gene lost 4 bases and the J gene lost 5 bases, with 16 bases spanning the gap. CDR3 loop: CASSPSTGALDTQYF. DNA for the CDR3: TGTGCCAGCAGCCCAAGTACGGGGGCGCTAGATACGCAGTATTTT.

The rearrangement uses TRBV5-6 and TRBJ1-2, with 8 bases identical to TRBD1. CDR1 and CDR2 (germline): SGHDT, YYEEEE. After removal of 2 bases from V and 3 bases from J, the junction contained 3 bases not matched to a gene. The CDR3 is 14 amino acids. The CDR3, as DNA: TGTGCCAGCAGCTTTCAGGGGGCGTACTATGGCTACACCTTC. Translation gives CASSFQGAYYGYTF.

This chain joins TRBV9 and TRBJ2-7; D possibly matches TRBD1 or TRBD2 (6 bases each). Trimming removed 5 bases at V and 5 bases at J, with 23 bases between. The CDR3 has 16 amino acids. CDR1 SGDLS and CDR2 YYNGEE come from the germline V gene. The DNA of the CDR3 is TGTGCCAGCAGTGCAAGAGGGGGGACCTCCCCTAACGAGCAGTACTTC. It encodes CASSARGGTSPNEQYF.

In its sample, this clonotype was seen once. The chain is built from TRBV12-3 or TRBV12-4 and TRBJ2-3; TRBD1 matches at 10 bases. V shed 6 bases and J 7 bases; nucleotides not matched to a gene: 4. The CDR3 is 13 amino acids. This chain's CDR3 is CASSRDRGNTQYF. CDR3 DNA sequence: TGTGCCAGCAGCCGGGACAGGGGAAATACGCAGTATTTT.

The chain joins TRBV5-1 to TRBJ2-3; 14 nucleotides agree with TRBD2. CDR3 length: 18 residues. Germline CDR1 and CDR2: SGHRS and YFSETQ. V lost 4 bases and J lost 4; bases outside the gene matches: 11. In DNA, the CDR3 is TGCGCCAGCAGCCGAGCCGGGACTAGCGGGAGAAGGGCAGATACGCAGTATTTT. Its protein product is CASSRAGTSGRRADTQYF.

The J gene is TRBJ2-1, the V gene TRBV3-1; 11 nucleotides line up with TRBD2. The CDR3 is 17 residues long. V was clipped by 4 bases and J by 6 bases; unmatched bases: 11. Looked up from germline, CDR1 is LGHDT and CDR2 is YNNKEL (reference sequence). DNA of the CDR3: TGTGCCAGCAGCCTGAAACGGACTAGCGGGCCGTTCAATGAGCAGTTCTTC. This encodes CASSLKRTSGPFNEQFF.

This clonotype was seen only a few times. The gene calls are TRBV12-3 or TRBV12-4 and TRBJ2-1; the D is unclear. The CDR3 runs 14 residues. Trimming took off 5 bases at V and 0 bases at J, with 8 bases between the two ends. The CDR3: CASSLRNSYNEQFF. DNA of the CDR3: TGTGCCAGCAGTCTAAGAAACTCCTACAATGAGCAGTTCTTC.

This clonotype was observed a handful of times. This chain connects TRBV7-9 to TRBJ1-5; TRBD1 aligns across 8 bases. V was clipped by 6 bases and J by 0 bases; unmatched bases: 7. The CDR3 consists of 16 residues. Per germline, CDR1 SEHNR and CDR2 FQNEAQ (reference sequence). CDR3 in DNA: TGTGCCAGCAGTCCCGGGACAGGTAATAGCAATCAGCCCCAGCATTTT. Protein product: CASSPGTGNSNQPQHF.

The rearrangement joins TRBV11-2 to TRBJ2-1, with no clear D. This CDR3 region has 15 residues. Germline CDR1 reads SGHAT; CDR2 reads FQNNGV. Trimming cost V 0 bases and J 4 bases, with 10 bases left between them. CDR3: CASSLDRNFYNEQFF. CDR3 DNA: TGTGCCAGCAGCTTAGATCGAAACTTTTACAATGAGCAGTTCTTC.

The CDR3 protein is CASSFRQSSYNEQFF. For the CDR3, the DNA is TGTGCCAGCAGTTTCCGCCAAAGCTCCTACAATGAGCAGTTCTTC. The genes are TRBV12-3 or TRBV12-4 and TRBJ2-1; D ambiguous. Trimming stripped 3 bases from V and 0 bases from J, with 9 bases between. This CDR3 has 15 residues.

The rearrangement joins TRBV20-1 to TRBJ2-5; 11 bases are shared with TRBD2. The CDR3 is 14 residues long. Germline CDR1 and CDR2: DFQATT and SNEGSKA (reference sequence). Trimming cost V 5 bases and J 8 bases; bases outside gene matches: 10. The CDR3 sequence: CSAVRLAGSRTQYF. In nucleotides, the CDR3 is TGCAGTGCTGTCAGACTAGCGGGGTCCCGAACCCAGTACTTC.

This clonotype appeared many times. The V call is TRBV27, the J call TRBJ1-2, with 7 nucleotides matching TRBD1. V lost 3 bases to trimming and J lost 1 base; unmatched junction nucleotides: 8. Germline assignment: CDR1 MNHEY and CDR2 SMNVEV (reference sequence). The CDR3 runs 16 residues. Here the CDR3 DNA reads TGTGCCAGCAGTTTGAAGCGACAGGGTGGTAACTATGGCTACACCTTC. It yields the protein CASSLKRQGGNYGYTF.

This clonotype came up a few times. The chain has TRBV9 and TRBJ2-7; a possible D gene is TRBD2 (5 bases). The CDR3 runs 17 residues. Trimming took off 5 bases at V and 3 bases at J, with 24 bases between the two ends. Germline CDR1 and CDR2: SGDLS and YYNGEE. The CDR3 sequence: CASSPPKTGENYYEQYF. CDR3 DNA sequence: TGTGCCAGCAGTCCACCTAAAACCGGGGAAAATTACTACGAGCAGTACTTC.

The J gene is TRBJ2-1, the V gene TRBV29-1; a weak D match, TRBD1 (6 bases). The ends were cut back, 7 bases at V and 1 base at J, with 11 bases in the middle. Germline CDR1 reads SQVTM; CDR2 reads ANQGSEA. The CDR3 has 13 amino acids. This CDR3 reads CSAWQGSYNEQFF. CDR3 nucleotide sequence: TGCAGCGCCTGGCAGGGGTCCTACAATGAGCAGTTCTTC.

This chain joins TRBV29-1 and TRBJ2-1; 16 positions match TRBD2. CDR1 and CDR2 (germline): SQVTM, ANQGSEA. The CDR3 has 17 amino acids. Trimming removed 5 bases from V and 0 bases from J; junction bases left unmatched: 4. CDR3 region: CSVRGLAGGSSYNEQFF. For the CDR3, the DNA is TGCAGCGTTAGGGGACTAGCGGGGGGGAGCTCCTACAATGAGCAGTTCTTC.

The J gene is TRBJ2-1, the V gene TRBV15; D is perhaps TRBD2 (6 bases). The length of the CDR3 is 18 residues. Looked up from germline, CDR1 is LNHNV and CDR2 is YYDKDF (reference sequence). V was cut by 0 bases and J by 2 bases, with 17 bases left in between. CDR3 in DNA: TGTGCCACCAGCAGAGAAGGGTCGGGGCGGGGAACCTACAATGAGCAGTTCTTC. Translating it yields CATSREGSGRGTYNEQFF.

The rearrangement joins TRBV5-1 to TRBJ2-7; D possibly corresponds to TRBD2 (6 bases). Trimming stripped 1 base from V and 2 bases from J, with 10 bases between. Germline V gene data show CDR1 as SGHRS and CDR2 as YFSETQ. This CDR3 is built from 14 residues. The CDR3 here is CASSLSGFTYEQYF. CDR3 nucleotides: TGCGCCAGCAGCTTGAGCGGGTTTACCTACGAGCAGTACTTC.

This clonotype was picked up a small number of times. The V call is TRBV7-6, the J call TRBJ2-3; D not certain. Germline V gene data show CDR1 as SGHVS and CDR2 as FNYEAQ. Between the trimmed V and J ends, which lost 5 bases and 8 bases, there was a span of 11 bases. This CDR3 is 12 amino acids long. This CDR3 is CASSRPTGTQYF. CDR3 coding DNA: TGTGCCAGCAGCCGACCGACTGGTACGCAGTATTTT.

This chain uses TRBV3-1 with TRBJ1-2, with D perhaps matching TRBD1 (6 bases). The CDR3 contains 14 residues. The germline V and J ends were trimmed by 3 bases and 3 bases, with 11 bases remaining between them. Per the germline V gene, CDR1 is LGHDT and CDR2 is YNNKEL (reference sequence). The CDR3 reads CASSHGGADYGYTF. The CDR3 coding sequence is TGTGCCAGCAGCCATGGGGGCGCAGACTATGGCTACACCTTC.

This clonotype was counted between two and nine times. The chain combines TRBV10-3 with TRBJ2-7; 8 bases are shared with TRBD2. Trimming took 0 bases from V and 4 from J; bases not matched to a gene: 5. The CDR3 totals 15 residues. Germline values: CDR1 ENHRY, CDR2 SYGVKD. The CDR3 DNA follows: TGTGCCATCAGTGAGTCACAAGCGGGGGAGTACGAGCAGTACTTC. Translation: CAISESQAGEYEQYF.

This clonotype was seen more than once but under ten times. J is TRBJ2-1 and V is TRBV6-2 or TRBV6-3, with 7 bases identical to TRBD2. The V and J ends lost 11 bases and 6 bases, in that order; junction bases with no gene match: 13. This CDR3 spans 14 amino acids. CDR1 MNHEY and CDR2 SVGEGT come from the germline V gene. CDR3 in DNA: TGTGCCTCCTGCCGAGCGGGAACTTTCAATGAGCAGTTCTTC. This translates into CASCRAGTFNEQFF.

In this sample, this clonotype turned up a few times. The chain joins TRBV5-1 to TRBJ2-1, with 11 bases aligning to TRBD2. Germline trimming cut 4 bases from V and 6 bases from J; bases unmatched to any gene: 6. CDR3 length: 15 residues. CDR1 and CDR2 from the germline V gene are SGHRS and YFSETQ. The CDR3 reads CASSLLAGGSNEQFF. CDR3 DNA: TGCGCCAGCAGCCTTCTAGCGGGAGGCAGCAATGAGCAGTTCTTC.

This clonotype was seen a few times. The chain has TRBV10-3 and TRBJ1-1; D not certain. CDR3 length: 13 amino acids. From germline, CDR1 is ENHRY and CDR2 SYGVKD. Trimming stripped 2 bases from V and 3 bases from J, with 7 bases between. The CDR3 nucleotides read TGTGCCATCAGTGAGGCTAGGGACACTGAAGCTTTCTTT. Translated, it gives CAISEARDTEAFF.

J is TRBJ2-7 and V is TRBV7-2, with 10 positions matching TRBD2. The V gene end was trimmed by 5 bases and the J gene end by 1 base; junction bases not matched to a gene: 11. The CDR3 sequence is 17 residues long. Germline V CDR1 and CDR2: SGHTA, FQGNSA. The CDR3 loop reads CASSRTSGTSVSYEQYF. CDR3 DNA: TGTGCCAGCAGCCGCACCTCCGGGACTAGCGTATCCTACGAGCAGTACTTC.

This clonotype was detected only a few times. This sequence joins TRBV9 and TRBJ1-6, with D possibly being TRBD1 (6 bases). The CDR3 consists of 13 residues. Germline V lookup: CDR1 SGDLS, CDR2 YYNGEE. The V and J ends lost 1 base and 11 bases respectively, with 10 bases between them. The CDR3 nucleotides are TGTGCCAGCAGCGTATCCAGGGGCGCACCCCTCCACTTT. It codes for CASSVSRGAPLHF.

The chain carries TRBV9 and TRBJ2-2; TRBD1 might be the D (5 bases). The CDR3 has 16 amino acids. V dropped 7 bases and J dropped 0 bases, with 16 bases sitting between them. Germline CDR1 reads SGDLS; CDR2 reads YYNGEE. As DNA, the CDR3 is TGTGCCAGCTCTGTCCAGGGCTTCGCGAACACCGGGGAGCTGTTTTTT. Its protein product is CASSVQGFANTGELFF.

This rearrangement joins TRBV10-2 to TRBJ1-4; D remains unclear. Germline V lookup: CDR1 WSHSY, CDR2 SAAADI. CDR3 length equals 14 residues. Trimming removed 10 bases from V and 3 bases from J, with 15 bases in between. Written as DNA, the CDR3 is TGCGCCACCAAAGGTTGGGGTGCTAATGAAAAACTGTTTTTT. This gives the protein CATKGWGANEKLFF.